One and the same sample provided the 27 T cell receptor beta chains below, sequenced in a study of CD4 T cell repertoires in COVID-19. The data were produced by immunoSEQ multiplex PCR, yet TCRdb's version contains in-frame clones alone and is incomplete. Among 6,500 to 8,500 clones listed, around 84% were seen once. No culture step preceded sequencing of the ex vivo isolated memory T cells. The starting material was effector memory CD4+ T cells from blood, obtained before the COVID-19 pandemic. The receptors shown here come from a human donor who had COVID-19.

The chain employs TRBV30 and TRBJ1-1; D call uncertain. V was clipped by 1 base and J by 4 bases, with 13 bases between them. Germline CDR1 GTSNPN, CDR2 SVGIG (reference sequence). CDR3 length equals 14 residues. CDR3: CAWSDAGWSTEAFF. The CDR3 DNA follows: TGTGCCTGGAGTGATGCGGGGTGGAGCACTGAAGCTTTCTTT.

The chain carries TRBV5-6 and TRBJ2-7; 10 bases map to TRBD1. Trimming cost V 0 bases and J 7 bases; bases outside gene matches: 7. The CDR3 sequence is 15 residues long. Per the germline V gene, CDR1 is SGHDT and CDR2 is YYEEEE. The CDR3 reads CASSLVRTGGGEQYF. CDR3 bases: TGTGCCAGCAGCTTGGTGAGGACAGGGGGTGGGGAGCAGTACTTC.

This clone was detected only a few times. This chain connects TRBV19 to TRBJ1-4; a weak D match, TRBD1 (5 bases). The V gene's germline CDR1 is LNHDA and CDR2 SQIVND (reference sequence). The length of the CDR3 is 13 residues. V gave up 10 bases and J gave up 4 bases, with 13 bases separating them. CDR3 sequence: CATKGTFNEKLFF. CDR3 sequence (DNA): TGTGCCACCAAAGGGACTTTTAATGAAAAACTGTTTTTT.

The chain recombines TRBV5-5 with TRBJ2-7; 9 bases line up with TRBD1. This CDR3 contains 15 residues. Trimming cost V 0 bases and J 3 bases; bases outside gene matches: 4. Germline V gene data show CDR1 as SGHKS and CDR2 as YYEKEE (reference sequence). The CDR3 spells CASSLVGTGIYEQYF. The CDR3 nucleotides read TGTGCCAGCAGCTTGGTAGGGACAGGGATCTACGAGCAGTACTTC.

The chain uses TRBV9 and TRBJ2-7; 12 nucleotides line up with TRBD1. The V gene's germline CDR1 is SGDLS and CDR2 YYNGEE. The CDR3 is 15 amino acids. The junction had 4 bases not matched to a gene; V was cut back by 1 base and J by 5 bases. CDR3 loop: CASSVLGTGGHEQYF. Here the CDR3 DNA reads TGTGCCAGCAGCGTACTCGGGACAGGGGGCCACGAGCAGTACTTC.

The rearrangement links TRBV7-9 to TRBJ1-1; D may be TRBD1 (6 bases). The germline V gene encodes CDR1 SEHNR and CDR2 FQNEAQ (reference sequence). V was trimmed by 5 bases and J by 1 base, leaving 14 bases between them. This CDR3 contains 15 residues. The CDR3 DNA is TGTGCCAGCAGCCCAAGGGGGGGGGCGAACACTGAAGCTTTCTTT. Encoded protein: CASSPRGGANTEAFF.

This chain joins TRBV5-6 and TRBJ1-2; possible D gene TRBD1, 5 bases. Per the germline V gene, CDR1 is SGHDT and CDR2 is YYEEEE. CDR3 length: 14 amino acids. Trimming took 4 bases from V and 7 from J, leaving 17 bases between them. The CDR3 DNA reads TGTGCCAGCAGCCCCCCGACAGCTCTTCCTGGCTACACCTTC. Protein product: CASSPPTALPGYTF.

This clone turned up a few times. The V and J genes are TRBV19 and TRBJ2-7, with D tentatively TRBD2 (6 bases). Trimming removed 6 bases at V and 5 bases at J, with 14 bases between. Germline V gene data show CDR1 as LNHDA and CDR2 as SQIVND (reference sequence). The CDR3 contains 13 residues. The CDR3 DNA reads TGTGCCAGTAGCTTAGCGGTTCGGGACGAGCAGTACTTC. Translated, it gives CASSLAVRDEQYF.

This chain links TRBV10-3 with TRBJ1-5, with 9 bases aligning to TRBD1. The length of the CDR3 is 15 residues. J gave up 4 bases and V 11 bases, and 12 bases lay outside the gene matches. Germline-derived CDR1 and CDR2 are ENHRY and SYGVKD. The CDR3 loop is CAAQAGQGGNQPQHF. The CDR3 bases are TGTGCCGCCCAGGCGGGACAGGGAGGAAATCAGCCCCAGCATTTT.

The rearrangement links TRBV4-1 to TRBJ1-2; D is perhaps TRBD1 (5 bases). Germline V gene data show CDR1 as MGHRA and CDR2 as YSYEKL. V lost 4 bases and J 7 bases, leaving 19 bases between the germline ends. The CDR3 loop spans 15 amino acids. The CDR3 reads CASSLEATRQGGYTF. CDR3 bases: TGCGCCAGCAGCCTCGAAGCGACGAGGCAGGGTGGCTACACCTTC.

This chain joins TRBV29-1 and TRBJ2-1, with D unclear. The CDR3 extends over 15 amino acids. V was pared by 0 bases and J by 6 bases, with 15 bases between. Per the germline V gene, CDR1 is SQVTM and CDR2 is ANQGSEA. The CDR3 sequence is CSVEDTFGTTNEQFF. The CDR3 coding sequence is TGCAGCGTTGAAGATACTTTTGGAACTACCAATGAGCAGTTCTTC.

This clone has a single count. This chain joins TRBV30 and TRBJ1-1; D gene ambiguous. Germline V gene data show CDR1 as GTSNPN and CDR2 as SVGIG (reference sequence). The CDR3 is made up of 14 amino acids. Between the trimmed V and J ends, which lost 5 bases and 5 bases, there was a span of 18 bases. The CDR3 DNA is TGTGCCTGGGACCTAGTCCGGGGAGGTACTGAAGCTTTCTTT. Protein sequence: CAWDLVRGGTEAFF.

V gene TRBV5-4 combines with J gene TRBJ1-2; TRBD1 matches at 11 bases. V lost 4 bases to trimming and J lost 6 bases; unmatched junction nucleotides: 11. From germline, CDR1 is SGHNT and CDR2 YYREEE (reference sequence). This CDR3 contains 16 residues. For the CDR3, the DNA is TGTGCCAGCAGCACGGGACAGGGGGGTTCAGGACATGGCTACACCTTC. This sequence encodes CASSTGQGGSGHGYTF. Using reference TRBV5-4 and TRBJ1-2 for the parts outside the CDR3, the full variable domain is ETGVTQSPTHLIKTRGQQVTLRCSSQSGHNTVSWYQQALGQGPQFIFQYYREEENGRGNFPPRFSGLQFPNYSSELNVNALELDDSALYLCASSTGQGGSGHGYTFGSGTRLTVV.

This chain uses TRBV6-1 with TRBJ1-1; D is unresolved. Trimming cost V 7 bases and J 4 bases, with 10 bases left between them. The germline V gene encodes CDR1 MNHNS and CDR2 SASEGT. This CDR3 comprises 12 residues. The CDR3 nucleotides are TGTGCCAGCACCTCCCCCGGCACTGAAGCTTTCTTT. This gives the protein CASTSPGTEAFF.

V and J are TRBV10-3 and TRBJ2-1; D gene unclear. The CDR3 runs 11 residues. Trimming cost V 2 bases and J 12 bases, with 8 bases left between them. The germline V gene encodes CDR1 ENHRY and CDR2 SYGVKD. DNA for the CDR3: TGTGCCATCAGTGAGAGTCACGGGCAGTTCTTC. This sequence encodes CAISESHGQFF.

The chain recombines TRBV6-5 with TRBJ2-7, with D possibly being TRBD2 (5 bases). The CDR3 covers 12 residues. CDR1 is MNHEY, CDR2 SVGAGI, per germline. V was shortened by 4 bases and J by 12 bases, with 16 bases between the two germline ends. Here the CDR3 DNA reads TGTGCCAGCAGTTCTACGGACGGCCGGGGGTACTTC. This translates into CASSSTDGRGYF.

This clone was detected only once. The V and J genes are TRBV15 and TRBJ2-7; D unclear. V lost 0 bases and J 0 bases, leaving 12 bases between the germline ends. CDR1 is LNHNV, CDR2 YYDKDF, per germline (reference sequence). The CDR3 sequence is 16 residues long. The CDR3 is CATSRDLLGSSYEQYF. CDR3 nucleotide sequence: TGTGCCACCAGCAGAGATCTGTTGGGCAGCTCCTACGAGCAGTACTTC. The variable domain in full, with the rest retrieved from reference TRBV15 and TRBJ2-7, is DAMVIQNPRYQVTQFGKPVTLSCSQTLNHNVMYWYQQKSSQAPKLLFHYYDKDFNNEADTPDNFQSRRPNTSFCFLDIRSPGLGDTAMYLCATSRDLLGSSYEQYFGPGTRLTVT.

J is TRBJ1-2 and V is TRBV10-2; D is perhaps TRBD1 (6 bases). V shed 3 bases and J shed 8 bases, with 13 bases lying between them. Germline-derived CDR1 and CDR2 are WSHSY and SAAADI. The CDR3 spans 13 residues. The CDR3 sequence: CASSESQGWGYTF. The CDR3 DNA follows: TGCGCCAGCAGTGAATCCCAGGGGTGGGGCTACACCTTC.

In its sample, this clone was seen a few times. V is TRBV19 and J is TRBJ1-2; 8 bases map to TRBD1. There are 13 residues in the CDR3. Germline V CDR1 and CDR2: LNHDA, SQIVND (reference sequence). The V segment lost 3 bases and the J segment 7 bases; nucleotides outside the gene matches: 4. This CDR3 reads CASSIQGARGYTF. In DNA form, the CDR3 reads TGTGCCAGTAGTATCCAGGGGGCGCGTGGCTACACCTTC. The variable domain in full, completed from reference TRBV19 and TRBJ1-2, reads DGGITQSPKYLFRKEGQNVTLSCEQNLNHDAMYWYRQDPGQGLRLIYYSQIVNDFQKGDIAEGYSVSREKKESFPLTVTSAQKNPTAFYLCASSIQGARGYTFGSGTRLTVV.

This chain links TRBV27 with TRBJ1-2, with 10 bases matching TRBD1. From germline, CDR1 is MNHEY and CDR2 SMNVEV (reference sequence). The CDR3 length is 12 residues. Germline trimming cut 6 bases from V and 14 bases from J; bases unmatched to any gene: 9. The CDR3 region has the DNA TGTGCCAGCAGCCACCGACAGGGGGCGCGAACCTTC. This codes for CASSHRQGARTF.

This clone has a single count. The chain joins TRBV2 to TRBJ1-2, with D hard to call. The CDR3 is 13 amino acids. Germline loops: CDR1 SNHLY, CDR2 FYNNEI. With 3 bases removed from V and 7 bases from J, the gap between germline ends came to 12 bases. The CDR3 sequence: CASSEGGRSGYTF. CDR3 coding DNA: TGTGCCAGCAGTGAGGGCGGGAGGAGTGGCTACACCTTC.

The chain recombines TRBV6-5 with TRBJ2-5, with a tentative D call TRBD1 (6 bases). V lost 1 base and J 3 bases, leaving 12 bases between the germline ends. Germline V gives CDR1 MNHEY, CDR2 SVGAGI. The length of the CDR3 is 15 residues. This CDR3 reads CASSYFNRDKETQYF. In nucleotides, the CDR3 is TGTGCCAGCAGTTACTTTAACCGGGACAAAGAGACCCAGTACTTC.

The V call is TRBV10-3, the J call TRBJ1-5, with 8 bases aligning to TRBD1. J gave up 6 bases and V 10 bases, and 8 bases lay outside the gene matches. This CDR3 comprises 13 residues. CDR1 and CDR2 from the germline V gene are ENHRY and SYGVKD. CDR3 bases: TGTGCCAGCTCAGGGGGCACATTTCAGCCCCAGCATTTT. It translates to CASSGGTFQPQHF.

V usage is TRBV28 and J usage is TRBJ1-1; possibly TRBD1 for D (5 bases). Trimming cost V 2 bases and J 6 bases, with 16 bases left between them. The CDR3 sequence is 15 residues long. Germline V lookup: CDR1 MDHEN, CDR2 SYDVKM. The DNA of the CDR3 is TGTGCCAGCAGTTTAACGGTGGACGGGGGACCTGAAGCTTTCTTT. Translation gives CASSLTVDGGPEAFF.

The chain employs TRBV7-8 and TRBJ2-7, with a weak D call TRBD2 (6 bases). Germline V gives CDR1 SGHVS, CDR2 FQNEAQ. V dropped 7 bases and J dropped 5 bases, with 18 bases sitting between them. This CDR3 contains 14 residues. The CDR3 loop is CASNRLDKENEQYF. CDR3 in DNA: TGTGCCAGCAACCGACTAGATAAGGAAAACGAGCAGTACTTC. Supplemented by reference TRBV7-8 and TRBJ2-7, the full variable domain reads GAGVSQSPRYKVAKRGQDVALRCDPISGHVSLFWYQQALGQGPEFLTYFQNEAQLDKSGLPSDRFFAERPEGSVSTLKIQRTQQEDSAVYLCASNRLDKENEQYFGPGTRLTVT.

This chain uses TRBV5-1 with TRBJ1-2; 9 bases are a match to TRBD1. This CDR3 is 13 amino acids long. Trimming cost V 1 base and J 8 bases; bases outside gene matches: 3. Germline-derived CDR1 and CDR2 are SGHRS and YFSETQ. The CDR3 loop is CASSLTGGIGYTF. In DNA, the CDR3 is TGCGCCAGCAGCTTGACAGGGGGCATAGGCTACACCTTC. Full variable domain (rest looked up from reference TRBV5-1 and TRBJ1-2): KAGVTQTPRYLIKTRGQQVTLSCSPISGHRSVSWYQQTPGQGLQFLFEYFSETQRNKGNFPGRFSGRQFSNSRSEMNVSTLELGDSALYLCASSLTGGIGYTFGSGTRLTVV.

The CDR3 DNA reads as TGTGCCAGCCGAACCACTAGCGGGAGTACCCACGAGCAGTACTTC. Protein: CASRTTSGSTHEQYF. The chain has TRBV28 and TRBJ2-7, with TRBD2 matching 11 bases. V lost 8 bases and J lost 5; bases outside the gene matches: 11. The CDR3 spans 15 residues. CDR1 is MDHEN and CDR2 is SYDVKM in the germline V gene.